Included here is one T cell receptor (beta chain) sequence, with context. Its antigen is not known. Trimming took 1 base from V and 0 from J, leaving 13 bases between them. This CDR3 region has 17 residues. The germline V gene encodes CDR1 SGHDN and CDR2 FVKESK. This sample is part of a study of glioma-infiltrating T cells. On the study more broadly: Sequencing aimed for about 4- to 11-fold coverage of about a million peripheral T cells. General study results and limits: Shared blood CDR3 signature motifs marked patients with low tissue-blood divergence.

The iRepertoire nested amplicon-rescue multiplex PCR amplified TCR alpha and beta CDR3s from RNA. TCRdb called the multiplex PCR reads again in MiXCR, with one record for every CDR3 protein. The repertoire holds 300,000 to 450,000 distinct CDR3 sequences, with 41% as singletons. The origin of this receptor is a human donor with low-grade glioma or glioblastoma, undergoing nonglioma brain surgery, or in good health (not recorded which). Sequenced material: glioma tissue, nonneoplastic brain tissue, or PBMCs (not recorded which). V is TRBV14 and J is TRBJ2-1; D unresolved. CDR3 region: CASSQVTVRISYNEQFF. The CDR3 nucleotides are TGTGCCAGCAGCCAAGTTACAGTAAGGATCTCCTACAATGAGCAGTTCTTC.